Listed below are T cell receptor beta chains from one sample, sequenced in a study of blood T cell repertoires in COVID-19. Assay: immunoSEQ multiplex PCR; the TCRdb copy retains only in-frame clones and omits some. This sample has around 330,000 clones; 89% occur once, and the top ten carry around a tenth. Material for sequencing was PBMCs or T cells enriched from blood (not recorded which). These receptors were taken from a middle-aged woman who had recovered from COVID-19. Each CDR3 is given with its conserved first and last residue. A D gene is named only where the DNA matches it firmly. Size is omitted from some rows. Given values are once, few, many or a class for expanded clones.

J gene,V gene,D gene,clone size,CDR3 DNA,CDR3 protein
TRBJ2-5,TRBV2,.,.,TGTGCCAGCACTACAGGGTTAGAGACCCAGTACTTC,CASTTGLETQYF
TRBJ2-3,TRBV9,TRBD2,once,TGTGCCAGCAGCGTCTGGACTAGCCCGGCAGATACGCAGTATTTT,CASSVWTSPADTQYF
TRBJ2-3,TRBV7-7,TRBD1,.,TGTGCTAGCAGCTCGGGACAGGGGGCAAATACGCAGTATTTT,CASSSGQGANTQYF
TRBJ1-1,TRBV10-3,TRBD1,.,TGTGCCACAACAGGGGGCAAAGACACTGAAGCTTTCTTT,CATTGGKDTEAFF
TRBJ1-2,TRBV19,.,.,TGTGCCAGTAGTATAGTCCAGGGGATATATGGCTACACCTTC,CASSIVQGIYGYTF
TRBJ2-5,TRBV18,TRBD2,.,TGTGCCAGCTCACCGCAGCGGGGGATTCAAGAGACCCAGTACTTC,CASSPQRGIQETQYF
TRBJ2-2,TRBV25-1,TRBD2,.,TGTGCCAGCAGTGGGGGGGGGACTAGGTCTCCCGGGGAGCTGTTTTTT,CASSGGGTRSPGELFF
TRBJ2-7,TRBV30,TRBD1,.,TGTGCCTGGAGTGAAGGGGGCGACGAGCAGTACTTC,CAWSEGGDEQYF
TRBJ1-4,TRBV5-1,TRBD1,.,TGCGCCAGCAGCTTGCAGGGGACAGGGGAAGGTGAAAAACTGTTTTTT,CASSLQGTGEGEKLFF
TRBJ2-7,TRBV28,TRBD2,.,TGTGCCAGCAGGCCCGGACTAGCGGGAGCCTACGAGCAGTACTTC,CASRPGLAGAYEQYF
TRBJ2-7,TRBV13,.,.,TGTGCCAGCAGCAAACTCGGAGTTGGAGTCTACGAGCAGTACTTC,CASSKLGVGVYEQYF
TRBJ1-3,TRBV4-2,TRBD1,.,TGTGCCAGCAGCCAAGTGGATCAGGGGGCTGGAAACACCATATATTTT,CASSQVDQGAGNTIYF
TRBJ1-4,TRBV28,TRBD1,.,TGTGCCAGCAGACAGGGGGTGGCTAATGAAAAACTGTTTTTT,CASRQGVANEKLFF
TRBJ2-3,TRBV7-9,.,.,TGTGCCAGCAGCTTAGCGGGCCTGGCGGATACGCAGTATTTT,CASSLAGLADTQYF
TRBJ2-3,TRBV11-2,.,.,TGTGCCAGCAGCCGGTCTCAGGGGATTAGCACAGATACGCAGTATTTT,CASSRSQGISTDTQYF
TRBJ2-1,TRBV3-1/TRBV3-2,.,.,TGTGCCAGCAGCCAAGGCGGGCCCTCCTACAATGAGCAGTTCTTC,CASSQGGPSYNEQFF
TRBJ2-5,TRBV2,.,.,TGTGCCAGCAAGGGGGATGGGACCCAGTACTTC,CASKGDGTQYF
TRBJ2-2,TRBV19,.,.,TGTGCGGCCAACAGTCACCCCGGGGAGCTGTTTTTT,CAANSHPGELFF
TRBJ2-7,TRBV7-2,.,.,TGTGCCAGCAGCTCAACTCCCTACGAGCAGTACTTC,CASSSTPYEQYF
TRBJ2-4,TRBV7-2,TRBD1,.,TGTGCCAGCAGCCCCGACGGGACAGTAGCCAAAAACATTCAGTACTTC,CASSPDGTVAKNIQYF
TRBJ2-5,TRBV19,.,.,TGTGCCAGTAGTACGGCCGGACAGCAAGAGACCCAGTACTTC,CASSTAGQQETQYF
TRBJ2-5,TRBV18,.,.,TGTGCCAGCTCACGTGGGGACTACCAAGAGACCCAGTACTTC,CASSRGDYQETQYF
TRBJ2-7,TRBV10-2,.,.,TGCGCCAGCAGGAAGTCAGGGGAAAGGAACGAGCAGTACTTC,CASRKSGERNEQYF
TRBJ1-1,TRBV5-1,.,.,TGCGCCAGCAGCTTGGGCACAGGGTACACTGAAGCTTTCTTT,CASSLGTGYTEAFF
TRBJ2-7,TRBV18,.,once,TGTGCCAGCTCACTTGACATCTCCTACGAGCAGTACTTC,CASSLDISYEQYF
TRBJ1-2,TRBV2,.,.,TGTGCCAGCAGTGAGCTGGGCCCTAACTATGGCTACACCTTC,CASSELGPNYGYTF
TRBJ1-3,TRBV11-2,TRBD1,.,TGTGCCAGCAGCTTGGACAGGGGCTCTGGAAACACCATATATTTT,CASSLDRGSGNTIYF
TRBJ1-5,TRBV29-1,TRBD1,.,TGCAGCGTTGTGGAGGGACAGGGGAGTAGGGGCAATCAGCCCCAGCATTTT,CSVVEGQGSRGNQPQHF
TRBJ2-1,TRBV6-4,TRBD1,.,TGTGCCAGCAGGCGGACAGGGAACGATGAGCAGTTCTTC,CASRRTGNDEQFF
TRBJ2-3,TRBV18,TRBD1,.,TGTGCCAGCTCGAAGGGGGCTAGCACAGATACGCAGTATTTT,CASSKGASTDTQYF
TRBJ1-5,TRBV4-3,.,.,TGCGCCAGCAGCCAAGACCGGACAGTCAGGAATCAGCCCCAGCATTTT,CASSQDRTVRNQPQHF
TRBJ2-5,TRBV25-1,.,.,TGTGCCAGCAGTGAATTCGTGAGGGCGGCCCAGTACTTC,CASSEFVRAAQYF
TRBJ2-7,TRBV13,TRBD2,.,TGTGCCAGCAGCCCCCGGGGGGACTGGCCCTTAGAGCAGTACTTC,CASSPRGDWPLEQYF
TRBJ1-4,TRBV5-1,TRBD1,.,TGCGCCAGCAGCGCCTACAGGGGCATGAATGAAAAACTGTTTTTT,CASSAYRGMNEKLFF
TRBJ2-7,TRBV27,.,.,TGTGCCAGCAGCTACACAGGGTCCTACGAGCAGTACTTC,CASSYTGSYEQYF
TRBJ1-1,TRBV6-2/TRBV6-3,.,few,TGTGCCAGCAGTGTGAGGACGGAGGGGACTGAAGCTTTCTTT,CASSVRTEGTEAFF
TRBJ2-1,TRBV9,TRBD2,.,TGTGCCAGCAGCGTAGTAGCGGGGGGAGGGAATGAGCAGTTCTTC,CASSVVAGGGNEQFF
TRBJ2-3,TRBV6-5,.,.,TGTGCCAGCATAGAGGGTGGGGTCGGGGGAGATACGCAGTATTTT,CASIEGGVGGDTQYF
TRBJ2-2,TRBV27,.,.,TGTGCCAGCAGTATCCGGGACTACACCGGGGAGCTGTTTTTT,CASSIRDYTGELFF
TRBJ2-1,TRBV24-1,TRBD1,.,TGTGCCACCAGTGATCTCGGACAGGGATACAATGAGCAGTTCTTC,CATSDLGQGYNEQFF